This section outlines one T cell receptor beta chain sequence together with its context. Its antigen specificity is not known. Per-base qualities were not stored, and no clone one base away is much larger. Whole blood was collected in K2EDTA tubes by collaborating institutions according to the institutions' own protocols. For TCRbeta analysis, collaborator samples were shipped as frozen whole blood, as isolated PBMCs, or as DNA extracted from either sample type. TCRbeta CDR3 regions were amplified from genomic DNA by means of the immunoSEQ Assay, a bias-controlled multiplex PCR. Per the source publication's procedure: Within the assay, amplification of reference gene primers was used to estimate how many nucleated cells each sample contained. To quantify the absolute abundance of each unique TCRbeta CDR3 rearrangement, sequence reads were collapsed and filtered. For each sample, productive Simpson clonality was calculated by taking the square root of Simpson's diversity index across productive rearrangements. Not all clones reach the TCRdb copy of this immuneACCESS table, which keeps in-frame sequences only. Checked studies attribute under half of the gap to unresolved V genes and leave the rest unexplained. V and J calls plus clone size are reproduced from that table; the DNA served to infer D and trimming. This sample comprises about 360,000 clones, approximately 86% of them detected only once. The ten largest clones represent 3% of the sample.

The entry originates in a study of blood T cell repertoires in COVID-19 (dated by TCRdb to about 2020). Background for the entire study: Samples from collaborators originated in the United States, Italy and Spain and spanned both the acute and convalescent phases of COVID-19. The material from the prospective study consisted of cDNA or gDNA derived from T cells, B-cell-depleted T cells, or PBMCs. Deeply sampled blood TCRbeta repertoires from subjects exposed to, actively infected with, or recovered from COVID-19 were included in the dataset. The repertoires were released in a freely available public database meant as a resource for research on the immune response to SARS-CoV-2. Samples came from the ongoing ImmuneRACE study (first 160 participants) plus 1,254 subjects from 6 global collaborators. Sample metadata almost always included a de-identified subject ID, COVID-19 status, age in years and sex. Where HLA class I and class II types were available, the types were taken from metadata supplied by the sample provider, not from assay-based typing.

Via the germline V gene, CDR1 is SGHTA and CDR2 FQGTGA. Here V drops 5 bases and J drops 5 bases, and the junction holds 5 bases not matched to any gene. The CDR3 starts with the cysteine, ends with the phenylalanine, and has 15 residues. Here the CDR3 DNA is all that survives: 45 bases in frame from base 1. General findings and caveats noted by the study authors: The quantity of clinical and demographic metadata differed by source and by participant and was supplied without curation.

The sequence was collected from a human donor in a cohort sampled during active COVID-19. Material: peripheral blood. The chain couples TRBV7-3 to TRBJ2-2; 10 nucleotides in the junction match TRBD2. The CDR3 region has the sequence CASSAKTSGTGELFF. Read as DNA, the sequence is TGTGCCAGCAGCGCGAAGACTAGCGGGACCGGGGAGCTGTTTTTT.